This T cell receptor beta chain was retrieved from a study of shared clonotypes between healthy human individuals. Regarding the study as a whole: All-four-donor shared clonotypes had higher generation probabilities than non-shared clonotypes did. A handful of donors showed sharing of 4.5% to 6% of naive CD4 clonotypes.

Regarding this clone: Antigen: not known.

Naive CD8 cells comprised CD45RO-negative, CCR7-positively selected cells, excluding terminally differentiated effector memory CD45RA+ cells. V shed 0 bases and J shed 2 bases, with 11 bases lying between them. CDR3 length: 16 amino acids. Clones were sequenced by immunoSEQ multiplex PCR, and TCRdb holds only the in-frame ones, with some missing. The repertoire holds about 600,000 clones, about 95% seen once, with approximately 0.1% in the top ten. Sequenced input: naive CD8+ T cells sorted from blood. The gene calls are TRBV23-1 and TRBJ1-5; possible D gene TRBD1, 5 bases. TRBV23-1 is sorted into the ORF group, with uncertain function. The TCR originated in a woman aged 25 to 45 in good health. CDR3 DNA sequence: TGCGCCAGCAGTCAATCGAGGGGCATAGGCAATCAGCCCCAGCATTTT. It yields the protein CASSQSRGIGNQPQHF.